This T cell receptor (beta chain) was obtained from a study of cytomegalovirus exposure and HLA in healthy donors. 60 Vbeta and 13 Jbeta primers were used in PCR. Assay used: immunoSEQ multiplex PCR; TCRdb lists only in-frame clones, some missing. The profile covers about 170,000 clones, with roughly 85% appearing a single time and just over 2.5% taken by the ten largest. The CDR3 covers 15 residues. The germline V gene has CDR1 MNHNS and CDR2 SASEGT. The germline V and J ends were trimmed by 8 bases and 1 base, with 18 bases remaining between them. Sequencing used PBMCs. The chain recombines TRBV6-1 with TRBJ2-7; tentatively, D is TRBD2 (6 bases). The TCR comes from a man aged 25 to 40 in good health and CMV-seropositive. CDR3 in amino acids: CASSSPGLPSYEQYF. In DNA form, the CDR3 reads TGTGCCAGCTCATCACCGGGACTTCCATCCTACGAGCAGTACTTC.